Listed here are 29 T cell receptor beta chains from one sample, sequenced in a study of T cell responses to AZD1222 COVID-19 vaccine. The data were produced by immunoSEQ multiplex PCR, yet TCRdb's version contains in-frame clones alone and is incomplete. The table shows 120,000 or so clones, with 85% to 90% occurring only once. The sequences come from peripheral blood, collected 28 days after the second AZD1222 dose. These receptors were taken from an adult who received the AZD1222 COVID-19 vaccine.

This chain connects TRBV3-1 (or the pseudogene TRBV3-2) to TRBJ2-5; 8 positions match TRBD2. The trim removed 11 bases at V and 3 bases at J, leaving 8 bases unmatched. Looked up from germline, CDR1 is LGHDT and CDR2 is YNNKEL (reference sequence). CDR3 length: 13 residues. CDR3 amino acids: CASRLAGEETQYF. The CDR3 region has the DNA TGTGCCTCAAGGCTAGCGGGTGAAGAGACCCAGTACTTC.

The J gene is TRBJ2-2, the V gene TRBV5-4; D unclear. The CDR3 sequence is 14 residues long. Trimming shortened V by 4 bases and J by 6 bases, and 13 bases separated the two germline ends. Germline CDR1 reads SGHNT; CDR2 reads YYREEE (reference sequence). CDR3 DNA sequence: TGTGCCAGCAGCCTGACTCCTCCCTCCGGGGAGCTGTTTTTT. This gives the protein CASSLTPPSGELFF.

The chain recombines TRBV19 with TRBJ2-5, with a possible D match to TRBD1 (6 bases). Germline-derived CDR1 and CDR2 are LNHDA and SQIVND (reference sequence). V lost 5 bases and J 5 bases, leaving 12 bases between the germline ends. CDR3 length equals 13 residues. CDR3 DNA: TGTGCCAGTAGTCCGCAGGGGCAGGAGACCCAGTACTTC. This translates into CASSPQGQETQYF.

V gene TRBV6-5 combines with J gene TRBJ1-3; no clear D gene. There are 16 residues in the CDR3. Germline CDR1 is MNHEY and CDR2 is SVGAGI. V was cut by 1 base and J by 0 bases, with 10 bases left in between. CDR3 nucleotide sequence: TGTGCCAGCAGTTACTTTAGGCCGACCTCTGGAAACACCATATATTTT. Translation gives CASSYFRPTSGNTIYF.

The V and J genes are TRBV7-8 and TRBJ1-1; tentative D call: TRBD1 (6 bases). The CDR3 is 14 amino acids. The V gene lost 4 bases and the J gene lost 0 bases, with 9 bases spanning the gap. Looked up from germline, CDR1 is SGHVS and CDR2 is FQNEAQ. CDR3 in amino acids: CASSSTGMNTEAFF. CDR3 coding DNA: TGTGCCAGCAGCTCGACAGGCATGAACACTGAAGCTTTCTTT. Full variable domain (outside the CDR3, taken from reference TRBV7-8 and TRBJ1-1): GAGVSQSPRYKVAKRGQDVALRCDPISGHVSLFWYQQALGQGPEFLTYFQNEAQLDKSGLPSDRFFAERPEGSVSTLKIQRTQQEDSAVYLCASSSTGMNTEAFFGQGTRLTVV.

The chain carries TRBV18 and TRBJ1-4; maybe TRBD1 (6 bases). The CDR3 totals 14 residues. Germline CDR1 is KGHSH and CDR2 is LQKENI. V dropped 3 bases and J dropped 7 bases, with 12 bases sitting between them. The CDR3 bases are TGTGCCAGCTCACCGGGGGGCGTCGGTGAAAAACTGTTTTTT. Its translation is CASSPGGVGEKLFF.

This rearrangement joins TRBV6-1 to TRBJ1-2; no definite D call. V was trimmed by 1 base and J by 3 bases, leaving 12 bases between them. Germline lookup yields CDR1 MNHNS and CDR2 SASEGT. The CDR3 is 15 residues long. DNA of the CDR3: TGTGCCAGCAGTGAAGGGACGGGGAGGGACTATGGCTACACCTTC. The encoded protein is CASSEGTGRDYGYTF.

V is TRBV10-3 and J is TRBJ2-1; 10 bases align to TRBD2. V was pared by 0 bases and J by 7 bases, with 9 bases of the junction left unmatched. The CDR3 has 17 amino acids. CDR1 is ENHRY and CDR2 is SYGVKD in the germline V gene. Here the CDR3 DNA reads TGTGCCATCAGTGAGTCGAGGGGAACTAGCGGGATTAATGAGCAGTTCTTC. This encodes CAISESRGTSGINEQFF.

The CDR3 loop reads CASSQLSGNYGYTF. As DNA, the CDR3 is TGTGCCAGCAGCCAATTGAGCGGGAACTATGGCTACACCTTC. V gene TRBV3-1 (or the pseudogene TRBV3-2) combines with J gene TRBJ1-2, with no clear D. V was cut by 2 bases and J by 2 bases, with 9 bases left in between. Germline V CDR1 and CDR2: LGHDT, YNNKEL (reference sequence). The CDR3 covers 14 residues.

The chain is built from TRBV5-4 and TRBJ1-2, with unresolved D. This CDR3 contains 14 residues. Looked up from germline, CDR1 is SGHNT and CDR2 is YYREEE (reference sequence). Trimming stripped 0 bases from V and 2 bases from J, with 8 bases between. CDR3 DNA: TGTGCCAGCAGCTTGGTCGAGCCGAACTATGGCTACACCTTC. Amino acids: CASSLVEPNYGYTF.

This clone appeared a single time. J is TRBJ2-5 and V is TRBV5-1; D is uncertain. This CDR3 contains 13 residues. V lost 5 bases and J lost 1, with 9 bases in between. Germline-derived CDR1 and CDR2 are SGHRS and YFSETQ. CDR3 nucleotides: TGCGCCAGCAGGGGCGGAACCCAAGAGACCCAGTACTTC. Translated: CASRGGTQETQYF.

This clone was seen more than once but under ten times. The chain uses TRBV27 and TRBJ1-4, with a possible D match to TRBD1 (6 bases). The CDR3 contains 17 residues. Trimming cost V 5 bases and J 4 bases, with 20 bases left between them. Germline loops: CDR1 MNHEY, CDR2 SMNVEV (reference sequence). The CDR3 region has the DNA TGTGCCAGCAGTCCCTTGGGGATGGGGGGCAGTAATGAAAAACTGTTTTTT. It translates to CASSPLGMGGSNEKLFF.

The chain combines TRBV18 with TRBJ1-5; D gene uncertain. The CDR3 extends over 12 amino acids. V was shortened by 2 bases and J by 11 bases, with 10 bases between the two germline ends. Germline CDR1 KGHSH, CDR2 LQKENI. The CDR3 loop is CASSPDRRSQHF. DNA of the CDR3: TGTGCCAGCTCACCAGACCGACGATCCCAGCATTTT.

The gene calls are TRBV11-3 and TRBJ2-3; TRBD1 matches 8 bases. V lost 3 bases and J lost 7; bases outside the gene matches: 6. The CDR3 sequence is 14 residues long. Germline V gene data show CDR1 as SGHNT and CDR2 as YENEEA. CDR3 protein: CASSLSRGRNTQYF. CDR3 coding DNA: TGTGCCAGCAGCTTGAGCAGGGGGCGGAATACGCAGTATTTT.

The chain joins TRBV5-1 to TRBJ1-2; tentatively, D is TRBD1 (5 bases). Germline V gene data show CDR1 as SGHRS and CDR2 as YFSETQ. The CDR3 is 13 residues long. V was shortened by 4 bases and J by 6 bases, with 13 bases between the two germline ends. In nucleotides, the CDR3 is TGCGCCAGCAGCCCACGAAGGGGCGATGGCTACACCTTC. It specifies CASSPRRGDGYTF. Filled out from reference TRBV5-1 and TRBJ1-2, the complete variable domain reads KAGVTQTPRYLIKTRGQQVTLSCSPISGHRSVSWYQQTPGQGLQFLFEYFSETQRNKGNFPGRFSGRQFSNSRSEMNVSTLELGDSALYLCASSPRRGDGYTFGSGTRLTVV.

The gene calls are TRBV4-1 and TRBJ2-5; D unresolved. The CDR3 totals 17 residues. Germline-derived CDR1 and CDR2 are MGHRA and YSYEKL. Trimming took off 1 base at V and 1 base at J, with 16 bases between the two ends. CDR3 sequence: CASSQGGWNYPQETQYF. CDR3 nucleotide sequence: TGCGCCAGCAGCCAAGGTGGGTGGAACTACCCCCAAGAGACCCAGTACTTC.

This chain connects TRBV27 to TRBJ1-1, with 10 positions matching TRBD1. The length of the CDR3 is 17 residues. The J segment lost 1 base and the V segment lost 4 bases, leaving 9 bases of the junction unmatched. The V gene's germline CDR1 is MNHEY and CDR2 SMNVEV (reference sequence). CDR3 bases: TGTGCCAGCAGTTACATGACAGGGGGCTGGAGGAACACTGAAGCTTTCTTT. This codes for CASSYMTGGWRNTEAFF.

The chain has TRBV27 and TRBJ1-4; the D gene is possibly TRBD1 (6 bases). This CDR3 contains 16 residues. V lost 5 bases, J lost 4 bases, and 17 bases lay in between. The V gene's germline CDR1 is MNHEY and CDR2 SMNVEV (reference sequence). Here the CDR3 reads CASSPQTGRFNEKLFF. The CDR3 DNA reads TGTGCCAGCAGTCCCCAGACAGGAAGATTTAATGAAAAACTGTTTTTT.

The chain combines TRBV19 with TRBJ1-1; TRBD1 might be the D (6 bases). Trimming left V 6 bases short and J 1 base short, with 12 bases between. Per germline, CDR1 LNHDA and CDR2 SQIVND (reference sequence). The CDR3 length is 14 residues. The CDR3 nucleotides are TGTGCCAGTAGGCGGCAGGGGACGAACACTGAAGCTTTCTTT. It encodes CASRRQGTNTEAFF.

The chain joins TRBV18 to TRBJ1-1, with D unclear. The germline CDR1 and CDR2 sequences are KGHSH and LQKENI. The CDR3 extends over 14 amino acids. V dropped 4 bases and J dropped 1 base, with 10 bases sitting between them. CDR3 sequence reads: CASSLPTENTEAFF. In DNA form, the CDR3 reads TGTGCCAGCTCACTACCGACGGAGAACACTGAAGCTTTCTTT.

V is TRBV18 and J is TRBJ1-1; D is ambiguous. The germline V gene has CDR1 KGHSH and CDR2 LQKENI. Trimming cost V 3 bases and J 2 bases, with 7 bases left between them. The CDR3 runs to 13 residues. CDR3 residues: CASSPNANTEAFF. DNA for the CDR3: TGTGCCAGCTCACCCAACGCTAACACTGAAGCTTTCTTT.

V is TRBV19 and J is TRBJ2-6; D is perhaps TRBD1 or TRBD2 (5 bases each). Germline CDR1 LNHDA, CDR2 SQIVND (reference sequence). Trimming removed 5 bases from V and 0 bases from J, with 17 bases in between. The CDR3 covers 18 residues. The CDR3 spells CASSPPGTSYSGANVLTF. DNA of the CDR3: TGTGCCAGTAGTCCCCCCGGGACGTCCTACTCTGGGGCCAACGTCCTGACTTTC.

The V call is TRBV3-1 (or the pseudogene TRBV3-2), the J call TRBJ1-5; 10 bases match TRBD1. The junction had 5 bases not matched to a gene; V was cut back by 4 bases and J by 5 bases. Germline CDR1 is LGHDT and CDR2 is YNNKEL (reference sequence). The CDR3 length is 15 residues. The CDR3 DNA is TGTGCCAGCAGCCTAGCCGGGACAGGGGATCAGCCCCAGCATTTT. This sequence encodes CASSLAGTGDQPQHF.

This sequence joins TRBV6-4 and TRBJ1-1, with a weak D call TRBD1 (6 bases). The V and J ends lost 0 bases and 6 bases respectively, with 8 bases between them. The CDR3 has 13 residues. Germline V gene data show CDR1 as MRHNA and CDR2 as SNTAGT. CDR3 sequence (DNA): TGTGCCAGCAGTGACTCAGGGGGGGCTGAAGCTTTCTTT. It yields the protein CASSDSGGAEAFF.

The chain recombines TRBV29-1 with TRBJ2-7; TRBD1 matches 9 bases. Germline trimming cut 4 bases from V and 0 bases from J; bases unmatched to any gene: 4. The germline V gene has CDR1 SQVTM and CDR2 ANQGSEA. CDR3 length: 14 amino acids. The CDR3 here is CSVARQGGSYEQYF. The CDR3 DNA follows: TGCAGCGTTGCTAGACAGGGGGGCTCCTACGAGCAGTACTTC.

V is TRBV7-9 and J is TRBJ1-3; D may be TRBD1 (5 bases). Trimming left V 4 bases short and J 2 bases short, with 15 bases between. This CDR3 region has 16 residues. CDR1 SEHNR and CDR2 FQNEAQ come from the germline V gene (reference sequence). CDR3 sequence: CASSSFKGLAGNTIYF. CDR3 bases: TGTGCCAGCAGCTCTTTTAAGGGGCTCGCTGGAAACACCATATATTTT.

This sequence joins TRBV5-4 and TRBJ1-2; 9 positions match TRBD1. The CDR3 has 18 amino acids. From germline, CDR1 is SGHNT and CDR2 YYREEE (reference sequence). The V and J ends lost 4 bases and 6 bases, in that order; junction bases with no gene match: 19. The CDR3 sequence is CASSGPFRTGGESHGYTF. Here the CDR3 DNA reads TGTGCCAGCAGCGGACCTTTCAGAACAGGGGGCGAGTCTCATGGCTACACCTTC.

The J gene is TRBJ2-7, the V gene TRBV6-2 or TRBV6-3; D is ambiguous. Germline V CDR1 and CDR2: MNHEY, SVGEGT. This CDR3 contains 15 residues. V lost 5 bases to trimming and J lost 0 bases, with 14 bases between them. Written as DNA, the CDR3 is TGTGCCAGCAGTCCCCCCCAGATGAGCTCCTACGAGCAGTACTTC. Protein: CASSPPQMSSYEQYF.

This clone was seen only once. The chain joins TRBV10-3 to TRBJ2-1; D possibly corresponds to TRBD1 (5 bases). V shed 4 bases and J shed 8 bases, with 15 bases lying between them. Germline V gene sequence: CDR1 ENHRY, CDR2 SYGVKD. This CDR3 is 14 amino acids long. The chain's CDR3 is CAISADGQGYEQFF. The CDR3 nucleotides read TGTGCCATCAGTGCGGACGGGCAGGGCTATGAGCAGTTCTTC.